This TCR beta chain appears in the sequencing data of a study of response to subunit inactivated influenza vaccine. V was clipped by 5 bases and J by 5 bases; unmatched bases: 8. This CDR3 has 15 amino acids. Each CDR3 protein gets one entry after TCRdb re-called the RT-PCR reads with MiXCR. The repertoire holds about 540,000 distinct CDR3 sequences, approximately 24% seen once, with 2.8% in the top ten. The sample was also linked to a second study, of T cells expressing NK-cell markers. This second study notes: The authors made TCR beta cDNA libraries by 5'RACE template switching. This switching added a universal primer site and UMIs.

The TCR was taken from a man between 50 and 59 years old who received an inactivated influenza vaccine. The sample in question was CD4+ T cells sorted from PBMCs, obtained about 11 days after vaccination. The V call is TRBV12-3 or TRBV12-4, the J call TRBJ2-3, with 9 bases that match TRBD2. The CDR3 reads CASSARGGFGDTQYF. Written as DNA, the CDR3 is TGTGCCAGCAGTGCGCGGGGGGGTTTCGGAGATACGCAGTATTTT.